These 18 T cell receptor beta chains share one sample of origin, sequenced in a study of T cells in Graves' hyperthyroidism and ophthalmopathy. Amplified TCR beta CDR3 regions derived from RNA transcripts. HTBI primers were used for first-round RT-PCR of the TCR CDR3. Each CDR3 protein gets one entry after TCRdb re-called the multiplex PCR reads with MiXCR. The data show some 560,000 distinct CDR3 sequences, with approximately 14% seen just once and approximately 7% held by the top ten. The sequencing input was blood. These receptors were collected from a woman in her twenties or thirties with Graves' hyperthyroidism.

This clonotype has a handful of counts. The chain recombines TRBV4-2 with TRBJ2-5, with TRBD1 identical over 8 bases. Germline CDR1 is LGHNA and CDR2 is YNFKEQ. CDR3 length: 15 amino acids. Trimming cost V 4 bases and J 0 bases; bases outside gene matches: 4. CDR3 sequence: CASSPGQGYQETQYF. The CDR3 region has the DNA TGTGCCAGCAGCCCTGGACAGGGCTACCAAGAGACCCAGTACTTC.

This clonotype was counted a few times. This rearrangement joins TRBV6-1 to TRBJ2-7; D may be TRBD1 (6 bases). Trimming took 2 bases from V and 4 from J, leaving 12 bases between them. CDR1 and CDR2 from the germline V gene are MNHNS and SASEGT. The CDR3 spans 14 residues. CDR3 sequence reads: CASSELGQPYEQYF. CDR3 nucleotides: TGTGCCAGCAGTGAATTAGGACAGCCATACGAGCAGTACTTC.

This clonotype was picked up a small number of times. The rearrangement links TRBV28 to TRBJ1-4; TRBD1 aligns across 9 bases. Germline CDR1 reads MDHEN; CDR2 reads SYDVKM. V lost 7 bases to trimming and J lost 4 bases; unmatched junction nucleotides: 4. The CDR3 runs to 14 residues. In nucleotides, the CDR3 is TGTGCCAGCATTCGGGACAGGGTTAATGAAAAACTGTTTTTT. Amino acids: CASIRDRVNEKLFF.

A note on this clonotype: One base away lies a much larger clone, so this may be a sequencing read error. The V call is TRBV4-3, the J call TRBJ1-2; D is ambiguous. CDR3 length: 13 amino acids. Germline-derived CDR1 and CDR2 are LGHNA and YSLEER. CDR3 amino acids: CVSSRRVQDGYTF. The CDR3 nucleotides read TGCGTCAGCAGCAGGCGGGTCCAGGATGGCTACACCTTC.

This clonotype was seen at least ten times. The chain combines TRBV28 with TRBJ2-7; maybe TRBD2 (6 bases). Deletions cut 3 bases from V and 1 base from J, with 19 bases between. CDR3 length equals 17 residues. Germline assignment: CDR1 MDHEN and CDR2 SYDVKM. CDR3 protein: CASSFGGLTAASYEQYF. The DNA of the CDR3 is TGTGCCAGCAGTTTCGGAGGGCTGACAGCCGCATCCTACGAGCAGTACTTC.

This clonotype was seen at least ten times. Written as DNA, the CDR3 is TGTGCCAGCAGCTTAACCGGGACAGAAGAGACCCAGTACTTC. It encodes CASSLTGTEETQYF. The chain couples TRBV7-3 to TRBJ2-5, with TRBD1 matching 7 bases. Germline V lookup: CDR1 SGHTA, CDR2 FQGTGA. The CDR3 is made up of 14 amino acids. The junction had 1 base not matched to a gene; V was cut back by 0 bases and J by 3 bases.

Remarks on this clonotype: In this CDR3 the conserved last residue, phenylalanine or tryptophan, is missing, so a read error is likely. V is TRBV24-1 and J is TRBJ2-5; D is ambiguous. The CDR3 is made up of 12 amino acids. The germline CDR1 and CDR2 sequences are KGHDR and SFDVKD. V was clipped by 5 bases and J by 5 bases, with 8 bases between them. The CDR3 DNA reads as TGTGCCACCAGTGTAGGGCGGGAGACCCAGTACCTC. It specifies CATSVGRETQYL.

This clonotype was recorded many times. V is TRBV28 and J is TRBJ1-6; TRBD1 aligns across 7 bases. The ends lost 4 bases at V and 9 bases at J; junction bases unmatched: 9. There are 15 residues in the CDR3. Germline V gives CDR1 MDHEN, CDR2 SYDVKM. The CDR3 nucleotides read TGTGCCAGCAGTTCCTACAGGGGAAAGGGTTCACCCCTCCACTTT. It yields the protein CASSSYRGKGSPLHF. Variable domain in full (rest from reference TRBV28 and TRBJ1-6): DVKVTQSSRYLVKRTGEKVFLECVQDMDHENMFWYRQDPGLGLRLIYFSYDVKMKEKGDIPEGYSVSREKKERFSLILESASTNQTSMYLCASSSYRGKGSPLHFGNGTRLTVT.

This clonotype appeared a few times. CDR3 nucleotides: TGTGCCAGCAGCTTGGCCGGACAGGGATTAAGAACTGAGCAGTTCTTC. Residues: CASSLAGQGLRTEQFF. The V gene is TRBV5-6, the J gene TRBJ2-1; 8 bases agree with TRBD1. This CDR3 is 16 amino acids long. From germline, CDR1 is SGHDT and CDR2 YYEEEE. With 0 bases clipped from V and 9 bases from J, the junction kept 11 bases outside the gene matches.

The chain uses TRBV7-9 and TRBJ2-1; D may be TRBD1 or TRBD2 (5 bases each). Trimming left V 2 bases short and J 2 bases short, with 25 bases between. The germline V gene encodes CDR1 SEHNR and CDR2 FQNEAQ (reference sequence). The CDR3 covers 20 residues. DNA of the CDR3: TGTGCCAGCAGCTTAATTCCCCTGGTCTCCGGGACGCATACCTACAATGAGCAGTTCTTC. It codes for CASSLIPLVSGTHTYNEQFF.

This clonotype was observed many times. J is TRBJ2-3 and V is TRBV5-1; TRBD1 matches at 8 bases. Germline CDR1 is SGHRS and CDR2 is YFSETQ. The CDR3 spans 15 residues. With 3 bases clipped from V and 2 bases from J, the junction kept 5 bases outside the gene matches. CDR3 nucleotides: TGCGCCAGCAGCTATGCGACAGGGGTCACAGATACGCAGTATTTT. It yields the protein CASSYATGVTDTQYF. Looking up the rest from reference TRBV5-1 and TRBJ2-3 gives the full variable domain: KAGVTQTPRYLIKTRGQQVTLSCSPISGHRSVSWYQQTPGQGLQFLFEYFSETQRNKGNFPGRFSGRQFSNSRSEMNVSTLELGDSALYLCASSYATGVTDTQYFGPGTRLTVL.

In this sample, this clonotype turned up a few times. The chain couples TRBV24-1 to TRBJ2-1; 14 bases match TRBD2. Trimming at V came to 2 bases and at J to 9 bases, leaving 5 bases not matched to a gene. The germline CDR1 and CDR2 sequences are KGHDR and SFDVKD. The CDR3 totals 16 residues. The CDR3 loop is CATSDSRLAGGTEQFF. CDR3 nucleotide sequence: TGTGCCACCAGTGATTCTCGACTAGCGGGAGGGACTGAGCAGTTCTTC.

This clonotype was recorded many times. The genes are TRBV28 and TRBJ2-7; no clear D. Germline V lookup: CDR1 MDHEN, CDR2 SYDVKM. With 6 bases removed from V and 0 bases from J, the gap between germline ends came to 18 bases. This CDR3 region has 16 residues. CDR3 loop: CASSPNRLIISYEQYF. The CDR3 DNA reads TGTGCCAGCAGCCCTAACCGACTGATAATCTCCTACGAGCAGTACTTC.

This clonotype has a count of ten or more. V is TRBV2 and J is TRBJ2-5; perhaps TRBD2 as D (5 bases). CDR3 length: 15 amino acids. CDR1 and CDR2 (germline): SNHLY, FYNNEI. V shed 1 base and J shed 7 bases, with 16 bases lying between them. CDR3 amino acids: CASSEEVGEAATQYF. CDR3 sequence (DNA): TGTGCCAGCAGTGAAGAAGTGGGAGAGGCTGCGACCCAGTACTTC.

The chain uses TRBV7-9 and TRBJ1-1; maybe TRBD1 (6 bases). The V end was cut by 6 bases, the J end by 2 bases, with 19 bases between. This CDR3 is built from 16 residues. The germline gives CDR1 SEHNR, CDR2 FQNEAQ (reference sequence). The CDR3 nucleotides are TGTGCCAGCAGTTATCGACAGGTAATTAGTAACACTGAAGCTTTCTTT. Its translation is CASSYRQVISNTEAFF.

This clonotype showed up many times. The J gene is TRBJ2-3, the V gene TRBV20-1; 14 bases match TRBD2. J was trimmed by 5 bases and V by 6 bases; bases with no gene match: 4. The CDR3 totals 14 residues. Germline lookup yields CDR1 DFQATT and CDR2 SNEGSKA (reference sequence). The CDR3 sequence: CSAPGLAGVDTQYF. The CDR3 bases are TGCAGTGCGCCGGGACTAGCGGGAGTAGATACGCAGTATTTT.

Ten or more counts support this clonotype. CDR3 protein: CATALAGVETQYF. CDR3 nucleotides: TGTGCCACCGCGCTAGCGGGAGTTGAGACCCAGTACTTC. The rearrangement joins TRBV28 to TRBJ2-5; 10 bases match TRBD2. The CDR3 has 13 residues. V shed 10 bases and J 5 bases; nucleotides not matched to a gene: 7. CDR1 and CDR2 (germline): MDHEN, SYDVKM.

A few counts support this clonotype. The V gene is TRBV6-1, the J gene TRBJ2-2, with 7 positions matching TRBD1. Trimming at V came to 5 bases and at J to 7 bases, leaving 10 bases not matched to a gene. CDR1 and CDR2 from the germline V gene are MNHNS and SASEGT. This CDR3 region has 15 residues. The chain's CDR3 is CASSPGQSFVGELFF. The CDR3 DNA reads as TGTGCCAGCAGTCCGGGACAGAGCTTCGTCGGGGAGCTGTTTTTT.